Below are 13 T cell receptor beta chains sequenced from a single sample in a study of T cell changes during pregnancy in multiple sclerosis. TCRdb's copy holds only in-frame clones and misses some; the assay was immunoSEQ multiplex PCR. Of tens of thousands of clones listed, approximately 95% are singletons. Sequences were derived from peripheral blood, sampled in the first trimester of pregnancy. Receptor source: a female donor with multiple sclerosis, enrolled in a pregnancy study.

This sequence joins TRBV2 and TRBJ2-7, with 7 bases identical to TRBD2. This CDR3 is 14 amino acids long. Germline V CDR1 and CDR2: SNHLY, FYNNEI. Trimming cost V 2 bases and J 2 bases; bases outside gene matches: 3. The CDR3: CASSESLAAYEQYF. The CDR3 DNA is TGTGCCAGCAGTGAATCTCTAGCGGCCTACGAGCAGTACTTC.

The chain links TRBV12-5 to TRBJ1-5; 7 bases are a match to TRBD1. The ends lost 3 bases at V and 1 base at J; junction bases unmatched: 3. Looked up from germline, CDR1 is LGHNT and CDR2 is FRNRAP. The CDR3 covers 15 residues. The DNA for the CDR3 is TGTGCTAGTGGTTTAGACAGGGCGAGCAATCAGCCCCAGCATTTT. Protein: CASGLDRASNQPQHF.

The genes are TRBV5-1 and TRBJ1-1, with D tentatively TRBD1 (6 bases). CDR1 and CDR2 (germline): SGHRS, YFSETQ. The V end lost 4 bases, the J end lost 3 bases, and 13 bases lay between the germline ends. The CDR3 contains 14 residues. CDR3 in DNA: TGCGCCAGCAGCCAAAATAACAGGGACACTGAAGCTTTCTTT. Translating it yields CASSQNNRDTEAFF.

The J gene is TRBJ1-6, the V gene TRBV2; D is unresolved. V lost 4 bases to trimming and J lost 0 bases, with 19 bases between them. The CDR3 is made up of 19 amino acids. The germline gives CDR1 SNHLY, CDR2 FYNNEI. In DNA, the CDR3 is TGTGCCAGCAGTGGACGATGGAGAGCCACAAGCTCCTATAATTCACCCCTCCACTTT. As protein: CASSGRWRATSSYNSPLHF.

The V call is TRBV27, the J call TRBJ2-7, with 12 bases that match TRBD2. Trimming at V came to 7 bases and at J to 1 base, leaving 8 bases not matched to a gene. CDR3 size: 16 residues. Germline values: CDR1 MNHEY, CDR2 SMNVEV (reference sequence). In DNA form, the CDR3 reads TGTGCCAGCACCAGACTAGCGGGAGCGCCTTCCTACGAGCAGTACTTC. It translates to CASTRLAGAPSYEQYF.

The gene calls are TRBV7-6 and TRBJ1-4; tentatively, D is TRBD1 (5 bases). V dropped 4 bases and J dropped 2 bases, with 14 bases sitting between them. CDR1 SGHVS and CDR2 FNYEAQ come from the germline V gene. The CDR3 has 16 residues. CDR3 sequence reads: CASSSGGGSTNEKLFF. DNA for the CDR3: TGTGCCAGCAGCTCTGGGGGGGGTAGTACTAATGAAAAACTGTTTTTT.

This chain connects TRBV7-9 to TRBJ2-5, with a possible D match to TRBD2 (6 bases). CDR1 and CDR2 (germline): SEHNR, FQNEAQ (reference sequence). V was cut by 5 bases and J by 5 bases, with 15 bases left in between. This CDR3 comprises 14 residues. The CDR3 is CASSAGGGRETQYF. CDR3 bases: TGTGCCAGCAGCGCCGGGGGAGGAAGGGAGACCCAGTACTTC.

The CDR3 bases are TGCGCCAGCAGCTTGCGGCCGGGACAGGGGGATGAAAAACTGTTTTTT. Translated: CASSLRPGQGDEKLFF. This chain uses TRBV5-1 with TRBJ1-4; 11 bases are shared with TRBD1. The CDR3 covers 16 residues. The trim removed 1 base at V and 6 bases at J, leaving 5 bases unmatched. Germline CDR1 reads SGHRS; CDR2 reads YFSETQ.

V gene TRBV10-3 combines with J gene TRBJ1-5, with 8 bases fitting TRBD1. V was pared by 3 bases and J by 6 bases, with 4 bases of the junction left unmatched. The CDR3 is 14 amino acids. In germline, CDR1 is ENHRY, CDR2 SYGVKD. The CDR3 here is CAISERQGAQPQHF. CDR3 sequence (DNA): TGTGCCATCAGTGAACGGCAGGGGGCTCAGCCCCAGCATTTT.

The rearrangement uses TRBV14 and TRBJ2-7, with 7 bases lining up with TRBD1. The CDR3 loop spans 16 amino acids. Germline V gene lookup returns CDR1 SGHDN and CDR2 FVKESK. The junction had 10 bases not matched to a gene; V was cut back by 3 bases and J by 2 bases. The CDR3 coding sequence is TGTGCCAGCAGCCACCTCGGGACAGTTAGGACCTACGAGCAGTACTTC. Protein: CASSHLGTVRTYEQYF.

This chain uses TRBV5-8 with TRBJ1-2; the D gene is possibly TRBD1 (5 bases). Trimming left V 1 base short and J 8 bases short, with 12 bases between. This CDR3 spans 13 amino acids. CDR1 is SGHTS, CDR2 YDEGEE, per germline. CDR3: CASSLRDREGYTF. The CDR3 DNA reads TGTGCCAGCAGCTTGAGGGACCGGGAGGGCTACACCTTC.

The rearrangement links TRBV7-3 to TRBJ2-1, with 9 nucleotides matching TRBD1. The CDR3 loop spans 15 amino acids. Looked up from germline, CDR1 is SGHTA and CDR2 is FQGTGA. V was clipped by 5 bases and J by 5 bases; unmatched bases: 7. The chain's CDR3 is CASSTNRGPHNEQFF. The CDR3 DNA reads as TGTGCCAGCAGCACAAACAGGGGGCCCCACAATGAGCAGTTCTTC.

The chain links TRBV25-1 to TRBJ1-2; possible D gene TRBD1, 5 bases. The CDR3 consists of 12 residues. CDR1 MGHDK and CDR2 SYGVNS come from the germline V gene. With 4 bases removed from V and 5 bases from J, the gap between germline ends came to 8 bases. DNA of the CDR3: TGTGCCAGCAGTGTGGGGGGGTATGGCTACACCTTC. Its translation is CASSVGGYGYTF.